This T cell receptor (beta chain) is drawn from a study of CD8+ T cells in alopecia areata. Extracted from the samples, RNA was reverse transcribed into cDNA to serve as the sequencing template. Generated by immunoSEQ multiplex PCR, the TCRdb table keeps only in-frame clones and is missing some. The sample shows 150,000 to 200,000 clones, 59% of them seen only once. Lesional scalp tissue (obtained by punch biopsy) and peripheral blood were collected from alopecia areata patients. This clone was observed a few times. What it binds is not known. Study outcomes and limitations: Elevated clonality characterized lesional scalp relative to normal scalp, particularly in alopecia totalis/universalis.

This clonotype was obtained from a human donor with alopecia areata. Sequences were derived from CD4+ T cells sorted from blood, sampled at week 0.

For the CDR3, the DNA is TGTGCCAGCAGTGTAGCGGGGTCTACCGAGACCCAGTACTTC. Amino acids: CASSVAGSTETQYF. This sequence joins TRBV6-1 and TRBJ2-5, with 8 bases aligning to TRBD2. The CDR3 covers 14 residues. The germline CDR1 and CDR2 sequences are MNHNS and SASEGT. V shed 4 bases, J shed 5 bases, and the junction held 6 bases outside the gene matches.